One sample yielded the 5 T cell receptor beta chains listed below, sequenced in a study of blood T cell repertoires in COVID-19. Sequencing was performed with immunoSEQ multiplex PCR; in TCRdb, only in-frame clones are kept and a portion is missing. Found here are tens of thousands of clones, 65% to 90% of them singletons; the top ten hold 2.5% to 3%. Sequencing input: peripheral blood. Receptor source: a woman aged 80 or over with acute or convalescent COVID-19.

V is TRBV2 and J is TRBJ1-1, with 7 bases lining up with TRBD1. With V trimmed by 6 bases and J by 5 bases, 6 bases remained unmatched. CDR3 length: 13 residues. Germline lookup yields CDR1 SNHLY and CDR2 FYNNEI. The CDR3 bases are TGTGCCAGCAGACCAGACAGGGATACTGAAGCTTTCTTT. This translates into CASRPDRDTEAFF.

The chain couples TRBV5-4 to TRBJ2-1, with 11 bases fitting TRBD2. V trimming: 4 bases; J trimming: 0 bases; junction bases outside the gene matches: 12. The CDR3 has 19 amino acids. The germline CDR1 and CDR2 sequences are SGHNT and YYREEE (reference sequence). CDR3 in amino acids: CASSLSGGAGLGSYNEQFF. In DNA form, the CDR3 reads TGTGCCAGCAGCCTTAGCGGGGGGGCTGGGTTAGGCTCCTACAATGAGCAGTTCTTC.

The CDR3 DNA follows: TGTGCCAGCAGACAGGAGCATTCCCCAACTGTC. It yields the protein CASRQEHSPTV. The V call is TRBV2, the J call TRBJ2-7; D may be TRBD1 (5 bases). Germline loops: CDR1 SNHLY, CDR2 FYNNEI. The CDR3 runs 11 residues.

This clone was seen more than once but under ten times. The V call is TRBV3-1 (or the pseudogene TRBV3-2), the J call TRBJ1-2, with D perhaps TRBD1 (6 bases). The germline V and J ends were trimmed by 1 base and 6 bases, with 12 bases remaining between them. CDR1 and CDR2 from the germline V gene are LGHDT and YNNKEL (reference sequence). CDR3 size: 14 residues. The CDR3 coding sequence is TGTGCCAGCAGCCAAGTCAGGGGCAGGGATGGCTACACCTTC. Translating gives CASSQVRGRDGYTF.

The V call is TRBV6-5, the J call TRBJ1-5; TRBD1 matches at 8 bases. This CDR3 is 15 amino acids long. V was pared by 6 bases and J by 4 bases, with 8 bases of the junction left unmatched. Germline CDR1 MNHEY, CDR2 SVGAGI. CDR3 sequence: CASSHDRGGNQPQHF. The CDR3 nucleotides are TGTGCCAGCAGCCACGACAGGGGAGGAAATCAGCCCCAGCATTTT.